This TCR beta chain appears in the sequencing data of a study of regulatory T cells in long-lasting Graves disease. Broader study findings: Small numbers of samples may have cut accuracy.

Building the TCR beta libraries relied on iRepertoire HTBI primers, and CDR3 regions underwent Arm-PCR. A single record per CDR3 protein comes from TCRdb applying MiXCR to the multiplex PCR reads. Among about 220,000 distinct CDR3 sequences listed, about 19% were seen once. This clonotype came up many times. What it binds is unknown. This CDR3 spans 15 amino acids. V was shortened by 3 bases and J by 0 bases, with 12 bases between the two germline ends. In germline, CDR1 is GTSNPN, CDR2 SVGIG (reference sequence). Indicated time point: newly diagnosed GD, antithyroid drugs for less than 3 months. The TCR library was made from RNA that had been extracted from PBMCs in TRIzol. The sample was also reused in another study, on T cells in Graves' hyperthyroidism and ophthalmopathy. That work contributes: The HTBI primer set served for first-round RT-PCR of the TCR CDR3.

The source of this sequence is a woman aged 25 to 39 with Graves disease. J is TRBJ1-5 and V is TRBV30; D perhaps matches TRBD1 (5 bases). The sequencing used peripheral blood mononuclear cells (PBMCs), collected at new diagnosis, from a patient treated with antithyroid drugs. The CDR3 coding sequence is TGTGCCTGGAGCCTACAGGTACATAGCAATCAGCCCCAGCATTTT. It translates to CAWSLQVHSNQPQHF.